In its sample, the clone carrying this TCR beta chain was seen many times. The target antigen is unknown. This sample is part of a study of T cells in Graves' hyperthyroidism and ophthalmopathy. About the research overall: The blood sample was taken at first diagnosis, before treatment began. Findings and limits, study-wide: Most thyroid clonotypes with frequency above 0.001 were detected in blood.

There were TCR beta CDR3 regions amplified from RNA transcripts. The TCR CDR3 was amplified in a first-round RT-PCR using the HTBI primer set. TCRdb used MiXCR to reprocess the multiplex PCR reads, holding one entry per CDR3 protein. The repertoire has approximately 600,000 distinct CDR3 sequences, about 14% of them found once; the top ten carry approximately 4.2%. Enrolled ophthalmopathy patients presented with a Clinical Activity Score of at least 3, a NOSPECS grade of at least 4, and disease duration under 3 months. Trimming pared 3 bases from V and 0 bases from J, leaving 12 bases between. This CDR3 has 16 amino acids. Germline-derived CDR1 and CDR2 are LGHNA and YNFKEQ.

This chain links TRBV4-2 with TRBJ2-1; D unclear. The sequencing sample was made of blood. This TCR was recovered from a woman in her thirties or forties with Graves' ophthalmopathy. CDR3 protein: CASSHGFLSSYNEQFF. The CDR3 DNA is TGTGCCAGCAGCCATGGGTTTCTCTCCTCCTACAATGAGCAGTTCTTC.